The rows below give T cell receptor beta chains drawn from one sample of a study of control samples from healthy donors and cancer patients. The method was immunoSEQ multiplex PCR; TCRdb's version includes in-frame clones alone and lacks a portion of them. The sample yields about 170,000 clones, around 92% seen once. The sample taken for sequencing was blood. The origin of the receptors is a woman in her twenties or thirties in good health. The CDR3 runs from the conserved cysteine through the conserved F or W. Fields, in order: J gene, D gene, V gene, clone size, CDR3 protein, CDR3 DNA. The D gene is left open where the match is weak. Rows may omit the clone size; those that give it use once, few, many or a size class.

j_call: TRBJ2-1; d_call: .; v_call: TRBV29-1; clone_size: once; cdr3_aa: CSVLRQETYNEQFF; cdr3_nt: TGCAGCGTTCTCCGACAGGAAACCTACAATGAGCAGTTCTTC
j_call: TRBJ2-1; d_call: TRBD2; v_call: TRBV11-3; clone_size: .; cdr3_aa: CASSLGSSGLGRDEQFF; cdr3_nt: TGTGCCAGCAGCTTAGGGTCTAGCGGGTTGGGTAGGGATGAGCAGTTCTTC
j_call: TRBJ1-6; d_call: .; v_call: TRBV19; clone_size: many; cdr3_aa: CASRIGDSPLHF; cdr3_nt: TGTGCCAGTAGGATAGGGGATTCACCCCTCCACTTT
j_call: TRBJ2-7; d_call: .; v_call: TRBV18; clone_size: .; cdr3_aa: CASSPGALTYEQYF; cdr3_nt: TGTGCCAGCTCACCAGGGGCTCTAACCTACGAGCAGTACTTC
j_call: TRBJ2-1; d_call: .; v_call: TRBV12-3/TRBV12-4; clone_size: .; cdr3_aa: CASRPTGYNEQFF; cdr3_nt: TGTGCCAGCAGACCCACAGGGTACAATGAGCAGTTCTTC
j_call: TRBJ2-4; d_call: TRBD1; v_call: TRBV6-5; clone_size: .; cdr3_aa: CASSDRGLGKNIQYF; cdr3_nt: TGTGCCAGCAGCGACAGGGGTTTGGGCAAAAACATTCAGTACTTC
j_call: TRBJ2-3; d_call: .; v_call: TRBV7-9; clone_size: .; cdr3_aa: CASSLAGASTDTQYF; cdr3_nt: TGTGCCAGCAGCTTAGCCGGGGCGAGCACAGATACGCAGTATTTT
j_call: TRBJ2-6; d_call: .; v_call: TRBV10-1; clone_size: .; cdr3_aa: CASSEGGSGANVLTF; cdr3_nt: TGCGCCAGCAGTGAGGGGGGCTCTGGGGCCAACGTCCTGACTTTC
j_call: TRBJ2-3; d_call: TRBD1; v_call: TRBV5-6; clone_size: .; cdr3_aa: CASGQGGDTQYF; cdr3_nt: TGTGCCAGCGGACAGGGGGGAGATACGCAGTATTTT
j_call: TRBJ1-2; d_call: TRBD1; v_call: TRBV3-1/TRBV3-2; clone_size: .; cdr3_aa: CASSQDTGANYGYTF; cdr3_nt: TGTGCCAGCAGCCAAGATACAGGGGCGAACTATGGCTACACCTTC
j_call: TRBJ1-2; d_call: .; v_call: TRBV4-1; clone_size: .; cdr3_aa: CASSRDINYGYTF; cdr3_nt: TGCGCCAGCAGCCGGGACATTAACTATGGCTACACCTTC
j_call: TRBJ2-3; d_call: TRBD2; v_call: TRBV23-1; clone_size: .; cdr3_aa: CASSQSPGTSGSYTDTQYF; cdr3_nt: TGCGCCAGCAGTCAATCCCCAGGGACTAGCGGGAGCTATACAGATACGCAGTATTTT
j_call: TRBJ1-1; d_call: TRBD1; v_call: TRBV7-3; clone_size: .; cdr3_aa: CASSPDRASTEAFF; cdr3_nt: TGTGCCAGCAGCCCGGACAGGGCTTCCACTGAAGCTTTCTTT
j_call: TRBJ2-7; d_call: TRBD2; v_call: TRBV6-4; clone_size: .; cdr3_aa: CASSDSDRKSGSGIGSYEQYF; cdr3_nt: TGTGCCAGCAGTGACTCCGATCGGAAAAGCGGGAGTGGGATTGGGTCCTACGAGCAGTACTTC
j_call: TRBJ2-7; d_call: .; v_call: TRBV25-1; clone_size: .; cdr3_aa: CASSEFSEGSSYEQYF; cdr3_nt: TGTGCCAGCAGTGAATTCTCGGAGGGGAGCTCTTACGAGCAGTACTTC
j_call: TRBJ2-7; d_call: TRBD2; v_call: TRBV6-2/TRBV6-3; clone_size: .; cdr3_aa: CASSYREGPYEQYF; cdr3_nt: TGTGCCAGCAGTTACCGGGAGGGCCCCTACGAGCAGTACTTC
j_call: TRBJ2-7; d_call: TRBD1; v_call: TRBV7-9; clone_size: .; cdr3_aa: CASSPDRVSSYEQYF; cdr3_nt: TGTGCCAGCAGTCCCGACAGGGTCAGCTCCTACGAGCAGTACTTC
j_call: TRBJ2-3; d_call: .; v_call: TRBV5-6; clone_size: .; cdr3_aa: CASSRFSTDTQYF; cdr3_nt: TGTGCCAGCAGCCGATTTAGCACAGATACGCAGTATTTT
j_call: TRBJ2-3; d_call: .; v_call: TRBV12-3/TRBV12-4; clone_size: .; cdr3_aa: CASSFFGRTQYF; cdr3_nt: TGTGCCAGCAGTTTTTTCGGGAGAACGCAGTATTTT
j_call: TRBJ1-4; d_call: .; v_call: TRBV5-1; clone_size: .; cdr3_aa: CASSPGGSTNEKLFF; cdr3_nt: TGCGCCAGCAGCCCCGGAGGGTCAACTAATGAAAAACTGTTTTTT
j_call: TRBJ2-1; d_call: TRBD2; v_call: TRBV4-1; clone_size: once; cdr3_aa: CASSQVWTSAYNEQFF; cdr3_nt: TGCGCCAGCAGCCAAGTTTGGACTAGCGCATACAATGAGCAGTTCTTC
j_call: TRBJ1-3; d_call: TRBD1; v_call: TRBV13; clone_size: .; cdr3_aa: CASSWGQGASGNTIYF; cdr3_nt: TGTGCCAGCAGCTGGGGACAGGGGGCGTCAGGAAACACCATATATTTT
j_call: TRBJ1-3; d_call: TRBD1; v_call: TRBV25-1; clone_size: once; cdr3_aa: CASSKQGAGNTIYF; cdr3_nt: TGTGCCAGCAGTAAACAGGGGGCTGGAAACACCATATATTTT
j_call: TRBJ1-2; d_call: TRBD1; v_call: TRBV2; clone_size: .; cdr3_aa: CASSERTGVEGYTF; cdr3_nt: TGTGCCAGCAGTGAAAGGACAGGGGTGGAGGGCTACACCTTC
j_call: TRBJ2-2; d_call: TRBD2; v_call: TRBV7-3; clone_size: .; cdr3_aa: CASSAIAGTGELFF; cdr3_nt: TGTGCCAGCAGCGCCATAGCGGGAACCGGGGAGCTGTTTTTT
j_call: TRBJ1-1; d_call: TRBD1; v_call: TRBV7-9; clone_size: .; cdr3_aa: CASARDRDTEAFF; cdr3_nt: TGTGCCAGCGCCCGGGACAGGGACACTGAAGCTTTCTTT
j_call: TRBJ1-1; d_call: .; v_call: TRBV10-3; clone_size: .; cdr3_aa: CAISEVQSGVNTEAFF; cdr3_nt: TGTGCCATCAGTGAGGTGCAAAGTGGGGTGAACACTGAAGCTTTCTTT
j_call: TRBJ2-5; d_call: .; v_call: TRBV7-6; clone_size: .; cdr3_aa: CASSGDHQETQYF; cdr3_nt: TGTGCCAGCAGCGGGGACCACCAAGAGACCCAGTACTTC
j_call: TRBJ1-2; d_call: .; v_call: TRBV2; clone_size: .; cdr3_aa: CASSFTANYGYTF; cdr3_nt: TGTGCCAGCAGTTTTACAGCTAACTATGGCTACACCTTC
j_call: TRBJ2-7; d_call: .; v_call: TRBV10-3; clone_size: once; cdr3_aa: CAINQPGSDEQYF; cdr3_nt: TGTGCCATCAACCAACCAGGGAGCGACGAGCAGTACTTC
j_call: TRBJ2-3; d_call: TRBD2; v_call: TRBV6-4; clone_size: once; cdr3_aa: CASSDSAGGPTQYF; cdr3_nt: TGTGCCAGCAGTGACTCAGCGGGAGGGCCTACGCAGTATTTT
j_call: TRBJ2-2; d_call: .; v_call: TRBV7-7; clone_size: .; cdr3_aa: CASSLVQNTGELFF; cdr3_nt: TGTGCCAGCAGCTTAGTACAGAACACCGGGGAGCTGTTTTTT
j_call: TRBJ1-2; d_call: TRBD1; v_call: TRBV6-5; clone_size: .; cdr3_aa: CASSSGQGRYGYTF; cdr3_nt: TGTGCCAGCAGTTCGGGACAGGGGCGCTATGGCTACACCTTC
j_call: TRBJ1-4; d_call: .; v_call: TRBV7-9; clone_size: .; cdr3_aa: CASSLGERFATNEKLFF; cdr3_nt: TGTGCCAGCAGCTTAGGGGAGAGATTCGCAACTAATGAAAAACTGTTTTTT
j_call: TRBJ2-5; d_call: TRBD1; v_call: TRBV7-2; clone_size: .; cdr3_aa: CASSLDRGEETQYF; cdr3_nt: TGTGCCAGCAGCTTGGACAGGGGGGAAGAGACCCAGTACTTC
j_call: TRBJ2-5; d_call: .; v_call: TRBV11-2; clone_size: once; cdr3_aa: CASSPGAGETQYF; cdr3_nt: TGTGCCAGCAGCCCAGGGGCGGGGGAGACCCAGTACTTC
j_call: TRBJ2-3; d_call: TRBD2; v_call: TRBV11-2; clone_size: .; cdr3_aa: CASSLALAADTQYF; cdr3_nt: TGTGCCAGCAGCTTAGCACTAGCGGCAGATACGCAGTATTTT
j_call: TRBJ2-6; d_call: .; v_call: TRBV7-9; clone_size: .; cdr3_aa: CASSFGSGANVLTF; cdr3_nt: TGTGCCAGCAGCTTCGGCTCTGGGGCCAACGTCCTGACTTTC
j_call: TRBJ1-5; d_call: .; v_call: TRBV5-6; clone_size: .; cdr3_aa: CASSRNRVHQPQHF; cdr3_nt: TGTGCCAGCAGTAGGAACAGGGTCCATCAGCCCCAGCATTTT
j_call: TRBJ1-2; d_call: TRBD1; v_call: TRBV19; clone_size: .; cdr3_aa: CASSSRGIYGYTF; cdr3_nt: TGTGCCAGTAGTTCCAGGGGGATCTATGGCTACACCTTC
j_call: TRBJ2-7; d_call: .; v_call: TRBV14; clone_size: .; cdr3_aa: CASSGDRGGTSGLYEQYF; cdr3_nt: TGTGCCAGCAGCGGGGACAGGGGAGGGACTAGCGGCCTCTACGAGCAGTACTTC
j_call: TRBJ1-5; d_call: .; v_call: TRBV19; clone_size: .; cdr3_aa: CASSMGTHNQPQHF; cdr3_nt: TGTGCCAGTAGTATGGGGACGCACAATCAGCCCCAGCATTTT
j_call: TRBJ2-1; d_call: .; v_call: TRBV7-8; clone_size: .; cdr3_aa: CASSLVRWENSYNEQFF; cdr3_nt: TGTGCCAGCAGCTTAGTTAGGTGGGAGAACTCCTACAATGAGCAGTTCTTC
j_call: TRBJ1-2; d_call: TRBD1; v_call: TRBV2; clone_size: .; cdr3_aa: CASSGTGGGYTF; cdr3_nt: TGTGCCAGCAGTGGGACAGGGGGTGGCTACACCTTC
j_call: TRBJ2-1; d_call: TRBD1; v_call: TRBV7-2; clone_size: .; cdr3_aa: CASSSGQVYNEQFF; cdr3_nt: TGTGCCAGCAGCTCCGGACAGGTCTACAATGAGCAGTTCTTC
j_call: TRBJ1-5; d_call: .; v_call: TRBV5-1; clone_size: .; cdr3_aa: CASSLDHGANQPQHF; cdr3_nt: TGCGCCAGCAGCTTGGACCATGGGGCCAATCAGCCCCAGCATTTT
j_call: TRBJ2-7; d_call: .; v_call: TRBV29-1; clone_size: .; cdr3_aa: CSVRQGGQGEQYF; cdr3_nt: TGCAGCGTTAGGCAAGGCGGCCAGGGCGAGCAGTACTTC
j_call: TRBJ2-4; d_call: TRBD1; v_call: TRBV28; clone_size: .; cdr3_aa: CAIGTDPAKNIQYF; cdr3_nt: TGTGCCATCGGGACAGACCCAGCCAAAAACATTCAGTACTTC